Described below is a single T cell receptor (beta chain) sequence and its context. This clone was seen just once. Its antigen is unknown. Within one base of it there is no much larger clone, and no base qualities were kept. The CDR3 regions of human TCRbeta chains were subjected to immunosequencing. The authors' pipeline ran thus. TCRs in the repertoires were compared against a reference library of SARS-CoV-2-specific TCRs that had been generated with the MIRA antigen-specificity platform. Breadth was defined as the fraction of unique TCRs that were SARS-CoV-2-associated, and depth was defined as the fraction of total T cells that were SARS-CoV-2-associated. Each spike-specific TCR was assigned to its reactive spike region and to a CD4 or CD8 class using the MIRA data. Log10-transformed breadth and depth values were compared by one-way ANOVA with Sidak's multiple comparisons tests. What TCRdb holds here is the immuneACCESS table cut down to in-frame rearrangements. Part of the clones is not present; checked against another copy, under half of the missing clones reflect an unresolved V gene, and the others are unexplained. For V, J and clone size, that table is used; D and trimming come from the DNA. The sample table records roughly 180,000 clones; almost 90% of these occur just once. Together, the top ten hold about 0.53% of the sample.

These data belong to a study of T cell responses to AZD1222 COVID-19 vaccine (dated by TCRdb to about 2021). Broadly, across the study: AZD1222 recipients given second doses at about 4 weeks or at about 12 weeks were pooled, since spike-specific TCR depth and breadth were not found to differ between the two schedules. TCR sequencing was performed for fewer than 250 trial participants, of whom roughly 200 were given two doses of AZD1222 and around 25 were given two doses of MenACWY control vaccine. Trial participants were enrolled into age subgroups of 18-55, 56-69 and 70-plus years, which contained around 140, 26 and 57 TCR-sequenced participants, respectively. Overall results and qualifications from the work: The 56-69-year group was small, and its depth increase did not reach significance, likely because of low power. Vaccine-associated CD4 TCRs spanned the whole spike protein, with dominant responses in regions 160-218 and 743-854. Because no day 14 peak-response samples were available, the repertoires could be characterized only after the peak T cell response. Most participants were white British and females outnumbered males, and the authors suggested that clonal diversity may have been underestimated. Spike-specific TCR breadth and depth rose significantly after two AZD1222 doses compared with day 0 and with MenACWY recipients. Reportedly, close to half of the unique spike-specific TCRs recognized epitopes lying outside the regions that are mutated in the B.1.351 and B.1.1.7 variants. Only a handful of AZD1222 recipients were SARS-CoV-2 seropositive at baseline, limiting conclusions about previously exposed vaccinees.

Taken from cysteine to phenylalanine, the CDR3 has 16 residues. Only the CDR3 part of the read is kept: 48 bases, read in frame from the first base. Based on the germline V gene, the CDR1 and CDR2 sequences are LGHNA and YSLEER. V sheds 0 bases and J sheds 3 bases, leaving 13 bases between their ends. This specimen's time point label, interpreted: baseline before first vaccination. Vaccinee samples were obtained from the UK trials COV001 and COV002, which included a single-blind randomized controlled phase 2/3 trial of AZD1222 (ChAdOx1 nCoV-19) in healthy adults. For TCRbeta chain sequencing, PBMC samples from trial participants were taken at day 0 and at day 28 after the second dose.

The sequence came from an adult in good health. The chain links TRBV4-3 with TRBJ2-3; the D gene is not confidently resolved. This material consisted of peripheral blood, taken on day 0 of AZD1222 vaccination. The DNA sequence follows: TGCGCCAGCAGCCAAGACAGCCTTGGTCGAACAGATACGCAGTATTTT. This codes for CASSQDSLGRTDTQYF.